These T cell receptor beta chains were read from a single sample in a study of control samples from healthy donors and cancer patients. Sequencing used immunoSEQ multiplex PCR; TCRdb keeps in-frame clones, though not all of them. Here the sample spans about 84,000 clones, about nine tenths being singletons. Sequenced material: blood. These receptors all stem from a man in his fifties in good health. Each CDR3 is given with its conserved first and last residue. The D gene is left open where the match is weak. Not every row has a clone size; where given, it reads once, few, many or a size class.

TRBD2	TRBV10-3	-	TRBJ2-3	CAIRAGGLDTQYF	TGTGCCATCAGGGCGGGGGGGCTGGATACGCAGTATTTT
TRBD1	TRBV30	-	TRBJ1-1	CAWSVLTGLNTEAFF	TGTGCCTGGAGTGTACTGACAGGGTTGAACACTGAAGCTTTCTTT
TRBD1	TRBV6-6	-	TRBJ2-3	CASSWTGPTDTQYF	TGTGCCAGCAGTTGGACAGGGCCCACAGATACGCAGTATTTT
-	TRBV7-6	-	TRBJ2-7	CASSLGGGPPYEQYF	TGTGCCAGCAGCTTAGGTGGGGGGCCCCCCTACGAGCAGTACTTC
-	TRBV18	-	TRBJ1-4	CASSPGAREEKLFF	TGTGCCAGCTCACCCGGGGCCAGAGAGGAAAAACTGTTTTTT
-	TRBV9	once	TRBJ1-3	CASRADPQGRGTIYF	TGTGCCAGCAGGGCGGATCCTCAGGGGAGGGGCACCATATATTTT
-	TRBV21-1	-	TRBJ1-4	CASSKEGQLQLFF	TGTGCCAGCAGCAAAGAAGGACAGTTGCAACTGTTTTTT
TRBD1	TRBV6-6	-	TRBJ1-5	CASSYSGQGASQPQHF	TGTGCCAGCAGTTACTCGGGACAGGGGGCGAGTCAGCCCCAGCATTTT
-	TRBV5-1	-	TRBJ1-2	CASSLGRTNNYGYTF	TGCGCCAGCAGCTTGGGACGGACGAATAACTATGGCTACACCTTC
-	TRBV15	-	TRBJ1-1	CATSTQAFF	TGTGCCACCAGCACGCAGGCTTTCTTT
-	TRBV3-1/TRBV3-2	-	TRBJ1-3	CASSETGGWSSGNTIYF	TGTGCCAGCAGCGAGACTGGGGGATGGAGCTCTGGAAACACCATATATTTT
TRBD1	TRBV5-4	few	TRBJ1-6	CASSWTGNNSPLHF	TGTGCCAGCAGCTGGACAGGGAATAATTCACCCCTCCACTTT
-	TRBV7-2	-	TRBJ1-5	CASSFNQGPNQPQHF	TGTGCCAGCAGTTTCAATCAGGGCCCGAATCAGCCCCAGCATTTT
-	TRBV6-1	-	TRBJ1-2	CASSDRNLRGNYGYTF	TGTGCCAGCAGTGATAGGAACCTGAGGGGTAACTATGGCTACACCTTC
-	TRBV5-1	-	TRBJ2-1	CASSLQKPSYNEQFF	TGCGCCAGCAGCTTACAGAAACCATCCTACAATGAGCAGTTCTTC
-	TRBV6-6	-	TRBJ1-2	CASIGQGRNYGYTF	TGTGCCAGCATTGGGCAGGGGAGGAACTATGGCTACACCTTC
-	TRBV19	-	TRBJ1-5	CASSMGNQPQHF	TGTGCCAGTAGTATGGGGAATCAGCCCCAGCATTTT
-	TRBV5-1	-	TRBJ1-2	CASSLGGDGYTF	TGCGCCAGCAGCTTGGGAGGGGATGGCTACACCTTC
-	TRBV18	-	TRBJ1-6	CASSPGTVDSPLHF	TGTGCCAGCTCACCAGGAACAGTAGACTCACCCCTCCACTTT
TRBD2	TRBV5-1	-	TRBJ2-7	CASSLGLAGTYEQYF	TGCGCCAGCAGCTTAGGGCTAGCGGGGACCTACGAGCAGTACTTC
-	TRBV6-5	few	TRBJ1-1	CASSRQVNTEAFF	TGTGCCAGCAGTCGACAAGTAAACACTGAAGCTTTCTTT
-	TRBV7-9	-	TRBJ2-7	CASSFTSSYEQYF	TGTGCCAGCAGCTTTACCAGCTCCTACGAGCAGTACTTC
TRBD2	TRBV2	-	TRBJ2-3	CASSETLGLGPTDTQYF	TGTGCCAGCAGTGAGACCCTAGGACTAGGCCCCACAGATACGCAGTATTTT
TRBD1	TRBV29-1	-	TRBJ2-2	CSVRDRGDTGELFF	TGCAGCGTTAGGGACAGGGGCGACACCGGGGAGCTGTTTTTT
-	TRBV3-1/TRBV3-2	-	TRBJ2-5	CASSQEWTSQETQYF	TGTGCCAGCAGCCAAGAATGGACTTCGCAAGAGACCCAGTACTTC
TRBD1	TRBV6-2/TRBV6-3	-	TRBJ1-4	CASSFGTALIREKLFF	TGTGCCAGCAGTTTCGGGACAGCTCTAATCCGTGAAAAACTGTTTTTT
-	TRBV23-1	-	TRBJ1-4	CASSQFGDNPTNEKLFF	TGCGCCAGCAGTCAATTCGGAGACAACCCAACTAATGAAAAACTGTTTTTT
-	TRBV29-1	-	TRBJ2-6	CSAVQGSGANVLTF	TGCAGCGCTGTACAGGGCTCTGGGGCCAACGTCCTGACTTTC
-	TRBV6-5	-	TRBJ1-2	CASRHVNYGYTF	TGTGCCAGCAGGCACGTTAACTATGGCTACACCTTC